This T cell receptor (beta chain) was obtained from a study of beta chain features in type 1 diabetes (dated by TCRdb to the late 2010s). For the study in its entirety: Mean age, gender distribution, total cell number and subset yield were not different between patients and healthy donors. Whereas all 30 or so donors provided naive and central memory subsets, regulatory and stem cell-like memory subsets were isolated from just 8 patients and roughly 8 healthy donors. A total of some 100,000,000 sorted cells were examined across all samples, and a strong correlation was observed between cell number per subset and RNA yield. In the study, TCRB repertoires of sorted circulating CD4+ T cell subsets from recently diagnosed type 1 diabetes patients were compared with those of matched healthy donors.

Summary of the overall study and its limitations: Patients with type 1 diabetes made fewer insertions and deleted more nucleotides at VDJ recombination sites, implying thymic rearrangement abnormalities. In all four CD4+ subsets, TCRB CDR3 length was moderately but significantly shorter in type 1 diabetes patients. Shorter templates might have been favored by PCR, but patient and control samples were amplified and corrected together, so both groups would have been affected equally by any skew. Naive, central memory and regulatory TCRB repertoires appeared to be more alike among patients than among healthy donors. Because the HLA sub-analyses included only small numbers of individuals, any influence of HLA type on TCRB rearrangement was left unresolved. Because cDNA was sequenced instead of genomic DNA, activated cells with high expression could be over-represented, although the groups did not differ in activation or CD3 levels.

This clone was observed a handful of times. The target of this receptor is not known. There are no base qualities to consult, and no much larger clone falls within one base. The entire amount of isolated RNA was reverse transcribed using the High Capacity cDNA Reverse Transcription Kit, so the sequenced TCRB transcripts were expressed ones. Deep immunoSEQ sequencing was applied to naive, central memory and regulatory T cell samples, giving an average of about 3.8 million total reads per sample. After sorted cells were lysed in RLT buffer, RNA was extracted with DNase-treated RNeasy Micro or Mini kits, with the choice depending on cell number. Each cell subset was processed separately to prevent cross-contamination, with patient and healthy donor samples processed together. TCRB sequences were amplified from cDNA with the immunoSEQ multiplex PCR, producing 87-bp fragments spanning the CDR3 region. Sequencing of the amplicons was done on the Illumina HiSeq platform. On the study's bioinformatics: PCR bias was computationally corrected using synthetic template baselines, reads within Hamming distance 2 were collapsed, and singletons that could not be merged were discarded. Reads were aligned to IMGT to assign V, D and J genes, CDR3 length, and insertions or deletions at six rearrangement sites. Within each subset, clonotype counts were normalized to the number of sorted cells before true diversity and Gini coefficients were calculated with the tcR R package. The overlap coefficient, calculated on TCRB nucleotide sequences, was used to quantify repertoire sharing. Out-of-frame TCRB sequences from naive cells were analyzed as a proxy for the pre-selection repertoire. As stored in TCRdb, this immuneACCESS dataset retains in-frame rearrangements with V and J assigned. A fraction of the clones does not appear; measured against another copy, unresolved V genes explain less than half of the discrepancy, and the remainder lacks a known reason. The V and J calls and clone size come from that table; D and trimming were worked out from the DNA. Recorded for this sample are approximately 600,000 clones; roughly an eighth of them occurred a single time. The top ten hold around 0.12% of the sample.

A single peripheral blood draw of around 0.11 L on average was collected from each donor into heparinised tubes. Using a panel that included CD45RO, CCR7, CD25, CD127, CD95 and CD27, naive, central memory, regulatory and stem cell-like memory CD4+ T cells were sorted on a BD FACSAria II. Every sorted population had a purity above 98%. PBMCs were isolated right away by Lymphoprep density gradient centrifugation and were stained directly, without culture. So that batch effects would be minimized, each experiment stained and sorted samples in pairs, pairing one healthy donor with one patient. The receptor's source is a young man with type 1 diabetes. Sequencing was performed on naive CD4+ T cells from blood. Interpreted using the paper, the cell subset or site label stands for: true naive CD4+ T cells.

The CDR3 here reads CASRGYEQYF. The bases read TGTGCCAGCAGGGGCTACGAGCAGTACTTC. The V gene is TRBV2 and the J gene is TRBJ2-7; the D gene is not confidently resolved. Via the germline V gene, CDR1 is SNHLY and CDR2 FYNNEI. The CDR3 has 10 amino acids, counting the end cysteine and phenylalanine. This entry keeps only the CDR3 DNA: 30 bases, framed from base 1. V loses 6 bases, J loses 3 bases, and the germline ends lie 3 bases apart.